These T cell receptor beta chains were read from a single sample in a study of blood T cell repertoires in COVID-19. TCRdb's copy holds only in-frame clones and misses some; the assay was immunoSEQ multiplex PCR. The repertoire holds 150,000 or so clones, with approximately 83% as singletons. Input material: PBMCs or T cells enriched from blood (not recorded which). The receptor source for this set is a woman aged 55-70 years who had recovered from COVID-19. Each CDR3 is given with its conserved first and last residue. A D gene is named only where the DNA matches it firmly. Size is omitted from some rows. Given values are once, few, many or a class for expanded clones.

abundance: once
d_gene: TRBD1
j_gene: TRBJ1-5
v_gene: TRBV18
CDR3nt: TGTGCCAGCTCACTGGGTTCATCTGACAGGGTCAAGACCCAGCATTTT
CDR3aa: CASSLGSSDRVKTQHF

abundance: -
d_gene: TRBD1
j_gene: TRBJ2-1
v_gene: TRBV5-1
CDR3nt: TGCGCCAGCAGCTTGACGGACAGGGAGAATAATGAGCAGTTCTTC
CDR3aa: CASSLTDRENNEQFF

abundance: -
d_gene: -
j_gene: TRBJ2-5
v_gene: TRBV28
CDR3nt: TGTGCCAGCAGTTTGGGGGGAAACAGGGGTGGAGAGACCCAGTACTTC
CDR3aa: CASSLGGNRGGETQYF

abundance: -
d_gene: TRBD2
j_gene: TRBJ2-7
v_gene: TRBV4-1
CDR3nt: TGCGCCAGCAGCCAACTATCCCTCACTAGCGGGGGTTACGAGCAGTACTTC
CDR3aa: CASSQLSLTSGGYEQYF

abundance: -
d_gene: TRBD1
j_gene: TRBJ2-3
v_gene: TRBV5-1
CDR3nt: TGCGCCAGCAGCTTGACAGGGGGAGGCGGTACGCAGTATTTT
CDR3aa: CASSLTGGGGTQYF

abundance: few
d_gene: TRBD2
j_gene: TRBJ2-1
v_gene: TRBV5-1
CDR3nt: TGCGCCAGCAGCTCGGGCCTAGCGGGGAACAATGAGCAGTTCTTC
CDR3aa: CASSSGLAGNNEQFF

abundance: -
d_gene: TRBD1
j_gene: TRBJ1-5
v_gene: TRBV2
CDR3nt: TGTGCCAGCAGCGACAGGGGAGGCGGGCAGCCCCAGCATTTT
CDR3aa: CASSDRGGGQPQHF

abundance: -
d_gene: -
j_gene: TRBJ1-4
v_gene: TRBV28
CDR3nt: TGTGCCAGCAGTTCTGGGCTGGAAAAACTGTTTTTT
CDR3aa: CASSSGLEKLFF

abundance: -
d_gene: TRBD2
j_gene: TRBJ2-3
v_gene: TRBV5-4
CDR3nt: TGTGCCAGCAGCTTGGCCGGGCTAGCGGGAGGAGATACGCAGTATTTT
CDR3aa: CASSLAGLAGGDTQYF

abundance: once
d_gene: TRBD1
j_gene: TRBJ1-5
v_gene: TRBV28
CDR3nt: TGTGCCAGCAGCCCGGGACAGATTAATTTTAATAGCAATCAGCCCCAGCATTTT
CDR3aa: CASSPGQINFNSNQPQHF

abundance: -
d_gene: TRBD1
j_gene: TRBJ2-7
v_gene: TRBV6-1
CDR3nt: TGTGCCAGCAGTGAAGTGACAGGGGGAGGCCACGAGCAGTACTTC
CDR3aa: CASSEVTGGGHEQYF

abundance: -
d_gene: TRBD1
j_gene: TRBJ1-1
v_gene: TRBV3-1/TRBV3-2
CDR3nt: TGTGCCAGCAGCTGGCACAGGGGGAGAACTGAAGCTTTCTTT
CDR3aa: CASSWHRGRTEAFF

abundance: -
d_gene: -
j_gene: TRBJ1-1
v_gene: TRBV29-1
CDR3nt: TGCAGCGCTTCCATCCGTACAAAGAACACTGAAGCTTTCTTT
CDR3aa: CSASIRTKNTEAFF

abundance: -
d_gene: TRBD1
j_gene: TRBJ2-5
v_gene: TRBV19
CDR3nt: TGTGCCAGTAGTAGCCCCCGGGACAGGGGGCAAGAGACCCAGTACTTC
CDR3aa: CASSSPRDRGQETQYF

abundance: -
d_gene: -
j_gene: TRBJ1-6
v_gene: TRBV3-1/TRBV3-2
CDR3nt: TGTGCCAGCAGCCCCTTTCCGAATTCACCCCTCCACTTT
CDR3aa: CASSPFPNSPLHF

abundance: -
d_gene: -
j_gene: TRBJ1-1
v_gene: TRBV30
CDR3nt: TGTGCCTGGAGGTTTGCGGGGACTCCGAACACTGAAGCTTTCTTT
CDR3aa: CAWRFAGTPNTEAFF

abundance: -
d_gene: TRBD2
j_gene: TRBJ2-2
v_gene: TRBV18
CDR3nt: TGTGCCAGCTCACCACCTTCTAGCGGGAGTACCGGGGAGCTGTTTTTT
CDR3aa: CASSPPSSGSTGELFF

abundance: -
d_gene: TRBD1
j_gene: TRBJ2-1
v_gene: TRBV5-1
CDR3nt: TGCGCCAGCAGCCCCGGGACAGTGTTTAATGAGCAGTTCTTC
CDR3aa: CASSPGTVFNEQFF

abundance: -
d_gene: -
j_gene: TRBJ2-2
v_gene: TRBV5-1
CDR3nt: TGCGCCAGCAGCTTGTTTACGGGGACCGGGGAGCTGTTTTTT
CDR3aa: CASSLFTGTGELFF

abundance: -
d_gene: -
j_gene: TRBJ2-7
v_gene: TRBV12-3/TRBV12-4
CDR3nt: TGTGCCAGCAGTCTCACTTACGAGCAGTACTTC
CDR3aa: CASSLTYEQYF

abundance: -
d_gene: TRBD2
j_gene: TRBJ2-2
v_gene: TRBV11-2
CDR3nt: TGTGCCAGCAGCTTGTCGGCGGGAGACACCGGGGAGCTGTTTTTT
CDR3aa: CASSLSAGDTGELFF

abundance: -
d_gene: -
j_gene: TRBJ1-4
v_gene: TRBV7-2
CDR3nt: TGTGCCAGCAGCTTAGCGTTCGCCAGGGGAGAGGAAAAACTGTTTTTT
CDR3aa: CASSLAFARGEEKLFF

abundance: -
d_gene: -
j_gene: TRBJ1-1
v_gene: TRBV9
CDR3nt: TGTGCCAGCAGCGTAGGCGCAGGGGCCAACACTGAAGCTTTCTTT
CDR3aa: CASSVGAGANTEAFF

abundance: -
d_gene: TRBD2
j_gene: TRBJ2-1
v_gene: TRBV7-2
CDR3nt: TGTGCCAGCAGCGCACTAGCGGGAGGGGGGCAGTTCTTC
CDR3aa: CASSALAGGGQFF

abundance: few
d_gene: TRBD1
j_gene: TRBJ2-7
v_gene: TRBV11-3
CDR3nt: TGTGCCAGCAGCTTAGCGACAGGGGAGGCCTACGAGCAGTACTTC
CDR3aa: CASSLATGEAYEQYF

abundance: -
d_gene: -
j_gene: TRBJ1-1
v_gene: TRBV5-1
CDR3nt: TGCGCCAGCAGCTTTCGAAGTTTGCAGAACCAGAACACTGAAGCTTTCTTT
CDR3aa: CASSFRSLQNQNTEAFF

abundance: -
d_gene: TRBD2
j_gene: TRBJ2-1
v_gene: TRBV7-8
CDR3nt: TGTGCCAGCAGCGTAAAGCGGGAGGGCATCGACAATGAGCAGTTCTTC
CDR3aa: CASSVKREGIDNEQFF

abundance: -
d_gene: -
j_gene: TRBJ2-7
v_gene: TRBV11-2
CDR3nt: TGTGCCAGCAGCCCCCGCCTAGCGATTAGCTCCTACGAGCAGTACTTC
CDR3aa: CASSPRLAISSYEQYF

abundance: few
d_gene: TRBD2
j_gene: TRBJ2-1
v_gene: TRBV19
CDR3nt: TGTGCCAGTAGCAGACTAGCGGGGGACAATGAGCAGTTCTTC
CDR3aa: CASSRLAGDNEQFF

abundance: -
d_gene: TRBD2
j_gene: TRBJ2-2
v_gene: TRBV7-9
CDR3nt: TGTGCCAGCAGCCGCGCGGGAGGCCCGGGGGAGCTGTTTTTT
CDR3aa: CASSRAGGPGELFF

abundance: few
d_gene: -
j_gene: TRBJ1-5
v_gene: TRBV5-1
CDR3nt: TGCGCCAGCAGCTTGGATGGTCGAGGAAGTCAGCCCCAGCATTTT
CDR3aa: CASSLDGRGSQPQHF

abundance: -
d_gene: TRBD1
j_gene: TRBJ2-7
v_gene: TRBV5-8
CDR3nt: TGTGCCAGCAGCTTACAGGGGGCAGCGGGTTACGAGCAGTACTTC
CDR3aa: CASSLQGAAGYEQYF

abundance: -
d_gene: TRBD2
j_gene: TRBJ2-2
v_gene: TRBV6-2/TRBV6-3
CDR3nt: TGTGCCAGCAGTTGGCGCGGGAGGAATACCGGGGAGCTGTTTTTT
CDR3aa: CASSWRGRNTGELFF

abundance: -
d_gene: TRBD1
j_gene: TRBJ2-2
v_gene: TRBV5-5
CDR3nt: TGTGCCAGCAGCCACGGGACAGCGAACACCGGGGAGCTGTTTTTT
CDR3aa: CASSHGTANTGELFF

abundance: -
d_gene: TRBD2
j_gene: TRBJ2-1
v_gene: TRBV5-8
CDR3nt: TGTGCCAGCAGCTTGGGGCTAGCGGGGTACAATGAGCAGTTCTTC
CDR3aa: CASSLGLAGYNEQFF

abundance: -
d_gene: TRBD1
j_gene: TRBJ1-2
v_gene: TRBV7-9
CDR3nt: TGTGCCAGCAGCTTAGCCTCAGGGGGTGGCGGCTACACCTTC
CDR3aa: CASSLASGGGGYTF

abundance: -
d_gene: -
j_gene: TRBJ2-4
v_gene: TRBV23-1
CDR3nt: TGCGCCAGCAGTCGGTTGCAGAACCTAGCCAAAAACATTCAGTACTTC
CDR3aa: CASSRLQNLAKNIQYF

abundance: few
d_gene: -
j_gene: TRBJ2-6
v_gene: TRBV29-1
CDR3nt: TGCAGCGCACAGACAGAAACGGGCTCTGGGGCCAACGTCCTGACTTTC
CDR3aa: CSAQTETGSGANVLTF

abundance: -
d_gene: TRBD1
j_gene: TRBJ2-2
v_gene: TRBV7-2
CDR3nt: TGTGCCAGCAGCCCCGAGACAGGGGTCGCCGGGGAGCTGTTTTTT
CDR3aa: CASSPETGVAGELFF

abundance: -
d_gene: -
j_gene: TRBJ2-2
v_gene: TRBV19
CDR3nt: TGTGCCAGTAGTATACGGGGGGCTAGTGGGGAGCTGTTTTTT
CDR3aa: CASSIRGASGELFF

abundance: -
d_gene: TRBD1
j_gene: TRBJ2-1
v_gene: TRBV11-2
CDR3nt: TGTGCCAGCAGCTCCCGGGACAGGGATTACGAGCAGTTCTTC
CDR3aa: CASSSRDRDYEQFF

abundance: -
d_gene: -
j_gene: TRBJ1-2
v_gene: TRBV29-1
CDR3nt: TGCAGCGTTGATCTTGGGGGAGGCTATGGCTACACCTTC
CDR3aa: CSVDLGGGYGYTF

abundance: -
d_gene: TRBD2
j_gene: TRBJ2-2
v_gene: TRBV4-2
CDR3nt: TGTGCCAGCAGCCTTCGGCAGGGAGGGTCCGGGGAGCTGTTTTTT
CDR3aa: CASSLRQGGSGELFF

abundance: -
d_gene: -
j_gene: TRBJ1-2
v_gene: TRBV7-2
CDR3nt: TGTGCCAGCAGCGACCCGCGGGGTGGCCTAAACGGAGGCTACACCTTC
CDR3aa: CASSDPRGGLNGGYTF

abundance: -
d_gene: -
j_gene: TRBJ2-7
v_gene: TRBV3-1/TRBV3-2
CDR3nt: TGTGCCAGCAGCCTCACCGGGACACCGCGCAGGCTGACCTACGAGCAGTACTTC
CDR3aa: CASSLTGTPRRLTYEQYF

abundance: -
d_gene: TRBD1
j_gene: TRBJ1-2
v_gene: TRBV2
CDR3nt: TGTGCCAGCAGGGCCGGGACAGGGGGCGTCGGCTACACCTTC
CDR3aa: CASRAGTGGVGYTF

abundance: -
d_gene: TRBD1
j_gene: TRBJ1-1
v_gene: TRBV19
CDR3nt: TGTGCCAGTAGTATGATCGGGACAGGAACTTTCTTT
CDR3aa: CASSMIGTGTFF

abundance: -
d_gene: -
j_gene: TRBJ1-6
v_gene: TRBV28
CDR3nt: TGTGCCAGCAGTTTCGGTCAGGTTAGACATTCACCCCTCCACTTT
CDR3aa: CASSFGQVRHSPLHF

abundance: -
d_gene: TRBD2
j_gene: TRBJ2-2
v_gene: TRBV29-1
CDR3nt: TGCAGCGTTCCGGGGGGAGGTAATACCGGGGAGCTGTTTTTT
CDR3aa: CSVPGGGNTGELFF

abundance: -
d_gene: -
j_gene: TRBJ2-5
v_gene: TRBV7-2
CDR3nt: TGTGCCAGCAGCCGGGCGGGGGAGACCCAGTACTTC
CDR3aa: CASSRAGETQYF

abundance: -
d_gene: TRBD2
j_gene: TRBJ2-3
v_gene: TRBV5-1
CDR3nt: TGCGCCAGCAGCTTGGCCGGGCGGGAGAGGACAGATACGCAGTATTTT
CDR3aa: CASSLAGRERTDTQYF